This TCR beta chain was sequenced for a study of OX40 agonist ivuxolimab in advanced cancers. The wider study: Partial responses, seen in three patients, involved one hepatocellular carcinoma and two cutaneous melanomas.

Germline V gives CDR1 SGHVS, CDR2 FQNEAQ. CDR3 length: 15 amino acids. V was trimmed by 7 bases and J by 5 bases, leaving 18 bases between them. Generated by immunoSEQ multiplex PCR, the TCRdb table keeps only in-frame clones and is missing some. The sample contains tens of thousands of clones, roughly 87% of which appear only once. The TCR originated in an adult with an advanced solid tumor such as melanoma, head and neck, liver or kidney cancer. This chain links TRBV7-8 with TRBJ2-1; D is possibly TRBD2 (7 bases). This specimen consisted of CD4+ or CD8+ T cells sorted from blood, obtained in a trial of the OX40 agonist ivuxolimab. The CDR3 DNA follows: TGTGCCAGCACCCCATCGGGGGGCTTCCACAATGAGCAGTTCTTC. Translating gives CASTPSGGFHNEQFF.